This TCR beta chain is from a study of Tregs in tolerant kidney transplant recipients. Germline trimming cut 4 bases from V and 10 bases from J; bases unmatched to any gene: 5. Germline-derived CDR1 and CDR2 are SGHTA and FQGNSA. The CDR3 has 14 amino acids. The assay was immunoSEQ multiplex PCR, and TCRdb's table has in-frame clones only and misses some. The sample holds roughly 49,000 clones; about 90% are singletons and the top ten take around 0.7%. The chain links TRBV7-2 to TRBJ2-4, with 12 nucleotides matching TRBD2. The sequence was collected from a human donor in good health. Sequencing input: Tregs from blood. The CDR3 is CASSSTSGGSIQYF. In DNA, the CDR3 is TGTGCCAGCAGCTCCACTAGCGGGGGGTCAATTCAGTACTTC. Together with reference TRBV7-2 and TRBJ2-4, the CDR3 gives the full variable domain: GAGVSQSPSNKVTEKGKDVELRCDPISGHTALYWYRQSLGQGLEFLIYFQGNSAPDKSGLPSDRFSAERTGGSVSTLTIQRTQQEDSAVYLCASSSTSGGSIQYFGAGTRLSVL.